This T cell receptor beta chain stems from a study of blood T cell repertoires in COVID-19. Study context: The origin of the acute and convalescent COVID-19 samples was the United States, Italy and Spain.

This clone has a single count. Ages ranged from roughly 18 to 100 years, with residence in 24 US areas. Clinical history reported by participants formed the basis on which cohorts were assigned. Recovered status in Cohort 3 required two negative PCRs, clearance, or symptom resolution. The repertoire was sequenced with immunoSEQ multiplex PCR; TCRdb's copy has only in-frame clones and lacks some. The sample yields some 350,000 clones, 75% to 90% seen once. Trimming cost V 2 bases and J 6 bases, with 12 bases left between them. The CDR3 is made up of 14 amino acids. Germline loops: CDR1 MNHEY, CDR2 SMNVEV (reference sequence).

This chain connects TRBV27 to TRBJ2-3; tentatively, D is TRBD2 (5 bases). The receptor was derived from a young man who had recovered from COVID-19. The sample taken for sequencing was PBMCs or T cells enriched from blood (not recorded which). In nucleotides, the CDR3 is TGTGCCAGCAGTTTAGGGGTTGGCGGGGATACGCAGTATTTT. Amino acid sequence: CASSLGVGGDTQYF.